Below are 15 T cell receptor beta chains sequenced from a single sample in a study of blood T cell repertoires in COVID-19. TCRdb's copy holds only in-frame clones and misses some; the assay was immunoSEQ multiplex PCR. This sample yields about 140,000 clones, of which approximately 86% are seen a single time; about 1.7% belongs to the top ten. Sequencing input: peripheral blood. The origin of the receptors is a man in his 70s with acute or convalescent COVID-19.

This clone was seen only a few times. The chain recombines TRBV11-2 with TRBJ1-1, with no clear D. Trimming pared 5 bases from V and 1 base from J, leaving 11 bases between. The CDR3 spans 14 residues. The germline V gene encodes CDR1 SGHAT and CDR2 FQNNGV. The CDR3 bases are TGTGCCAGCAGCCCGAAGACTGGGAACACTGAAGCTTTCTTT. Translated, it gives CASSPKTGNTEAFF.

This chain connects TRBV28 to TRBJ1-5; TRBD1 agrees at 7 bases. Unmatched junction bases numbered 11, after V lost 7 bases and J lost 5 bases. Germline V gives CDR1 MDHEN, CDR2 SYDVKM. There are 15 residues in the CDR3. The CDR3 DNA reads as TGTGCCAGCACCGGAGGAGGGGGCGAGGATCAGCCCCAGCATTTT. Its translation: CASTGGGGEDQPQHF.

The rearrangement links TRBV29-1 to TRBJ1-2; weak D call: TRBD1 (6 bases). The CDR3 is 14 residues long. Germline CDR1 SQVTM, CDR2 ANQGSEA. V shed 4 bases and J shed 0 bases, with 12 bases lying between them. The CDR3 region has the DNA TGCAGCGTTGCCGAACAGGGAGCTAACTATGGCTACACCTTC. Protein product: CSVAEQGANYGYTF.

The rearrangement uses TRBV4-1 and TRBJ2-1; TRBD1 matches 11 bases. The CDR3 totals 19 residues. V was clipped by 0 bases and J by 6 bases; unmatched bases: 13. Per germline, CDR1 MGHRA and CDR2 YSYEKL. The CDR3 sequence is CASSQDRTSGTGGVNEQFF. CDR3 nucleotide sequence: TGCGCCAGCAGCCAAGATCGGACCTCCGGGACAGGGGGTGTCAATGAGCAGTTCTTC.

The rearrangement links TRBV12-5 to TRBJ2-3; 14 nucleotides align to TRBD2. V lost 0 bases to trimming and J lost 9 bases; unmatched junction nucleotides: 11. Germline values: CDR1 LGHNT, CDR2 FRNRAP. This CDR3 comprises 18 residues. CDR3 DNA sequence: TGTGCTAGTGGTTTGGTTGATTTGGGACTAGCGGGGGAGATGACGCAGTATTTT. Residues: CASGLVDLGLAGEMTQYF.

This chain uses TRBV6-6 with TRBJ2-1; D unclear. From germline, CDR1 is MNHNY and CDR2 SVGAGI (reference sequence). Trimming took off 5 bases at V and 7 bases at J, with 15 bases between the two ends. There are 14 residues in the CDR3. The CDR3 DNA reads TGTGCCAGCAGTAATCCGAGTCGCTGGAATGAGCAGTTCTTC. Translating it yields CASSNPSRWNEQFF.

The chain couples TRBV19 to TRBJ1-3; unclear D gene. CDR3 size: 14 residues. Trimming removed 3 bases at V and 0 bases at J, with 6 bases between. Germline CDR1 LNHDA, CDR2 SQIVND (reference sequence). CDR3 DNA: TGTGCCAGTAGTATTTCAGACTCTGGAAACACCATATATTTT. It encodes CASSISDSGNTIYF.

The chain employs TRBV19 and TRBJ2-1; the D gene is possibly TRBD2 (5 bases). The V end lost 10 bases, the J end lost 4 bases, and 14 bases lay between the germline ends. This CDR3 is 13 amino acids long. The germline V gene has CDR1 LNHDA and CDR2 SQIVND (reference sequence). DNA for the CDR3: TGTGCCACCGCGGGTGCTGAATACAATGAGCAGTTCTTC. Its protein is CATAGAEYNEQFF. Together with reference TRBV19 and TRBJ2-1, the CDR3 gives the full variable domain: DGGITQSPKYLFRKEGQNVTLSCEQNLNHDAMYWYRQDPGQGLRLIYYSQIVNDFQKGDIAEGYSVSREKKESFPLTVTSAQKNPTAFYLCATAGAEYNEQFFGPGTRLTVL.

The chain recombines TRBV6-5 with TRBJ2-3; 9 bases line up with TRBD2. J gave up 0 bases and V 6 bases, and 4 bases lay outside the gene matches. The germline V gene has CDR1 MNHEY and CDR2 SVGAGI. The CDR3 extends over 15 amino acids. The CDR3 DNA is TGTGCCAGCAGCCCGACTAGCGGAAGCACAGATACGCAGTATTTT. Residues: CASSPTSGSTDTQYF.

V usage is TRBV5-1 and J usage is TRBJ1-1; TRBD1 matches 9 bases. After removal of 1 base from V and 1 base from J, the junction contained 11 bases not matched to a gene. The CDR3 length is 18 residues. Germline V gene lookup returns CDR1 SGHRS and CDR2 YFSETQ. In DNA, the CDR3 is TGCGCCAGCAGCTTGTACGGGACAGGGAGTCTCGGGAACACTGAAGCTTTCTTT. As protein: CASSLYGTGSLGNTEAFF.

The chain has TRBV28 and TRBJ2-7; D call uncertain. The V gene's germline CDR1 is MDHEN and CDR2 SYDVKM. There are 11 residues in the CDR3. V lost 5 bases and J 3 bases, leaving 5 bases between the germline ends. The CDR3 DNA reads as TGTGCCAGCAGTCACTTCTACGAGCAGTACTTC. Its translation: CASSHFYEQYF.

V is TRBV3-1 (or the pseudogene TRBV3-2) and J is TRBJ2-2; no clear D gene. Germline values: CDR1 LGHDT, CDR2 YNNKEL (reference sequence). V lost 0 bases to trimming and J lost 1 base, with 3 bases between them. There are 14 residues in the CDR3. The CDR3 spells CASSQDWNTGELFF. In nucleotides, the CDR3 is TGTGCCAGCAGCCAAGACTGGAACACCGGGGAGCTGTTTTTT.

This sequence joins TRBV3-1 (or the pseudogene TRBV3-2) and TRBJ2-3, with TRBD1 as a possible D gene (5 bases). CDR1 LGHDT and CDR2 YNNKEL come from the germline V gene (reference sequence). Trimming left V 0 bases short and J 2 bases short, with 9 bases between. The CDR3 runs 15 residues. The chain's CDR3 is CASSQDRGLTDTQYF. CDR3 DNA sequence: TGTGCCAGCAGCCAAGATAGGGGCCTCACAGATACGCAGTATTTT.

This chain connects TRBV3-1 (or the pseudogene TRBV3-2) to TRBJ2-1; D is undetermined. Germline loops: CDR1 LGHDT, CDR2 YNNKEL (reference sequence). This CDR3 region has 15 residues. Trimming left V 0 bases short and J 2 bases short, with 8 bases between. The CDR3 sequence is CASSQDSTTYNEQFF. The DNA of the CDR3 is TGTGCCAGCAGCCAAGATAGCACTACCTACAATGAGCAGTTCTTC.

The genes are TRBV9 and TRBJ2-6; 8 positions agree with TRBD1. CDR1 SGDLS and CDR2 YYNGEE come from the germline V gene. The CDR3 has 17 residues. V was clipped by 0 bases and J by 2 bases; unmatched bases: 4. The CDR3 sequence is CASSVVSGGPGANVLTF. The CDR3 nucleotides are TGTGCCAGCAGCGTAGTCTCAGGGGGCCCTGGGGCCAACGTCCTGACTTTC.